This T cell receptor beta chain was recovered during a study of identifying expanded T cells in peripheral blood. The CDR3 length is 13 residues. V lost 1 base and J 5 bases, leaving 5 bases between the germline ends. Germline lookup yields CDR1 SGHAT and CDR2 FQNNGV. The assay was immunoSEQ multiplex PCR, and TCRdb's table has in-frame clones only and misses some. Of 70,000 to 95,000 clones listed, 88% are singletons. Notes on the study in general: Technical replicates showed around 1.3 changed clones; approximately 2 weeks about 16.4; four weeks 19. Two-week clone count variance significantly increased as total template count grew.

A remark on this clone: Its antigen is not known.

Collection occurred without any documented infections or immune events in donors. This TCR was recovered from a person aged 18-70 years in good health. The sequencing sample was made of blood. The rearrangement uses TRBV11-2 and TRBJ2-2; the D is unclear. CDR3 DNA sequence: TGTGCCAGCAGCTTAGCGGTAACCGGGGAGCTGTTTTTT. Translation: CASSLAVTGELFF.